Listed here are 24 T cell receptor beta chains from one sample, sequenced in a study of spatial heterogeneity in lung cancer. The time point here: sample taken at primary tumor resection. The authors sequenced whole RNA from tumor, nontumor lung or frozen PBMC without sorting. TCRdb independently ran MiXCR on the 5' RACE reads; one entry per CDR3 protein. The data show about 780 distinct CDR3 sequences, about 19% seen once. Specimen: PBMCs, collected at surgery. Source of these receptors: a male donor with early-stage non-small cell lung cancer.

This clonotype was seen more than once but under ten times. Within a library made for alpha chains, this beta chain is off target, and its count is uninformative. V gene TRBV19 combines with J gene TRBJ2-3, with 7 bases matching TRBD2. Germline V gene sequence: CDR1 LNHDA, CDR2 SQIVND (reference sequence). Trimming at V came to 7 bases and at J to 1 base, leaving 14 bases not matched to a gene. CDR3 size: 17 residues. CDR3 bases: TGTGCCAGTACCCCCCCGGCGGGGGTGGTTGGCACAGATACGCAGTATTTT. This gives the protein CASTPPAGVVGTDTQYF. Complete variable domain (other parts from reference TRBV19 and TRBJ2-3): DGGITQSPKYLFRKEGQNVTLSCEQNLNHDAMYWYRQDPGQGLRLIYYSQIVNDFQKGDIAEGYSVSREKKESFPLTVTSAQKNPTAFYLCASTPPAGVVGTDTQYFGPGTRLTVL.

Sample share makes this clonotype large. This beta chain is a stray read from a library made for alpha chains; its abundance is not meaningful. V is TRBV7-2 and J is TRBJ2-3, with D perhaps matching TRBD2 (7 bases). CDR1 SGHTA and CDR2 FQGNSA come from the germline V gene. Trimming left V 8 bases short and J 4 bases short, with 19 bases between. The CDR3 totals 15 residues. Here the CDR3 DNA reads TGTGCCAGCTATAGGGGAGGGGGGGCCCCAGATACGCAGTATTTT. The encoded protein is CASYRGGGAPDTQYF.

About this clonotype: This beta chain lies outside the target of a library built for alpha chains; its clone size means little. J is TRBJ2-2 and V is TRBV7-2; no clear D. The CDR3 extends over 12 amino acids. V shed 1 base and J shed 8 bases, with 5 bases lying between them. From germline, CDR1 is SGHTA and CDR2 FQGNSA. The CDR3 here is CASSLDEGELFF. As DNA, the CDR3 is TGTGCCAGCAGCTTAGACGAGGGGGAGCTGTTTTTT.

Regarding this clonotype: Being off target in a library aimed at alpha chains, this beta chain has a size of little meaning. The chain recombines TRBV20-1 with TRBJ2-1; 13 nucleotides agree with TRBD2. The length of the CDR3 is 15 residues. Trimming took 6 bases from V and 4 from J; bases not matched to a gene: 6. Looked up from germline, CDR1 is DFQATT and CDR2 is SNEGSKA (reference sequence). CDR3 residues: CSATSGGAGYNEQFF. CDR3 in DNA: TGCAGTGCAACTAGCGGGGGGGCAGGTTACAATGAGCAGTTCTTC.

Concerning this clonotype itself: This beta chain is a stray read from a library made for alpha chains; its abundance is not meaningful. V and J are TRBV5-1 and TRBJ2-2; 14 nucleotides align to TRBD2. The CDR3 is made up of 15 amino acids. J lost 5 bases, V lost 4 bases, and 1 base had no gene match. CDR1 and CDR2 (germline): SGHRS, YFSETQ. CDR3 nucleotides: TGCGCCAGCAGCGGGACTAGCGGGGGAACCGGGGAGCTGTTTTTT. It codes for CASSGTSGGTGELFF.

This clonotype is judged hyperexpanded. This beta chain is a stray sequence in a library constructed for alpha chains; its clone size is not meaningful. The chain has TRBV11-3 and TRBJ2-2, with D unclear. The CDR3 runs 11 residues. Trimming took 2 bases from V and 6 from J, leaving 1 base between them. Germline V gene data show CDR1 as SGHNT and CDR2 as YENEEA. Written as DNA, the CDR3 is TGTGCCAGCAGCTTACCCGGGGAGCTGTTTTTT. Protein sequence: CASSLPGELFF.

This clonotype has more than one count but fewer than ten. This beta chain represents an off-target read in a library built for alpha chains; its size is of limited meaning. This chain connects TRBV20-1 to TRBJ2-7; TRBD1 agrees at 7 bases. Trimming removed 5 bases from V and 2 bases from J; junction bases left unmatched: 9. Per germline, CDR1 DFQATT and CDR2 SNEGSKA (reference sequence). The CDR3 is 14 residues long. The CDR3 DNA sequence: TGCAGTGCTTCGCCGGGACAGACCACCTACGAGCAGTACTTC. It codes for CSASPGQTTYEQYF.

In the case of this clonotype: The library was built for alpha chains, so this beta chain is an off-target read and its size means little. The chain is built from TRBV2 and TRBJ1-1; D is ambiguous. V was clipped by 4 bases and J by 10 bases, with 16 bases between them. This CDR3 is built from 13 residues. Germline lookup yields CDR1 SNHLY and CDR2 FYNNEI. CDR3 coding DNA: TGTGCCAGCAGTGCGGCAGGCCGGGCGGGAGCTTTCTTT. It translates to CASSAAGRAGAFF.

This clonotype is termed large. This beta chain was picked up by a library intended for alpha chains and is off target, so its count carries little meaning. This chain connects TRBV27 to TRBJ2-3; D remains ambiguous. CDR3 length: 13 amino acids. The germline V gene encodes CDR1 MNHEY and CDR2 SMNVEV (reference sequence). V was cut by 7 bases and J by 7 bases, with 15 bases left in between. CDR3 amino acids: CASTRPASNTQYF. The CDR3 nucleotides read TGTGCCAGCACAAGGCCCGCATCAAATACGCAGTATTTT.

A note on this clonotype: A library made for alpha chains picked up this beta chain off target, so its size means little. This chain joins TRBV12-3 or TRBV12-4 and TRBJ2-2, with D perhaps TRBD1 or TRBD2 (5 bases each). This CDR3 contains 12 residues. Trimming left V 6 bases short and J 7 bases short, with 9 bases between. Here the CDR3 reads CASRGDVGELFF. The CDR3 nucleotides are TGTGCCAGCAGAGGGGACGTCGGGGAGCTGTTTTTT.

As for this clonotype: This beta chain turned up in a library designed for alpha chains; as an off-target read, its abundance says little. The chain is built from TRBV20-1 and TRBJ1-2; no definite D call. From germline, CDR1 is DFQATT and CDR2 SNEGSKA (reference sequence). Trimming took 3 bases from V and 4 from J, leaving 12 bases between them. The CDR3 runs to 13 residues. CDR3: CSASGQTVYGYTF. CDR3 bases: TGCAGTGCTAGCGGTCAGACCGTCTATGGCTACACCTTC.

On this clonotype: Because this beta chain is a stray read in a library intended to capture alpha chains, its abundance should not be given much weight. The chain has TRBV28 and TRBJ2-5; 7 bases are shared with TRBD1. This CDR3 has 12 amino acids. Germline V CDR1 and CDR2: MDHEN, SYDVKM. The V segment lost 4 bases and the J segment 4 bases; nucleotides outside the gene matches: 0. CDR3 residues: CASSWDRETQYF. The CDR3 nucleotides are TGTGCCAGCAGTTGGGACAGAGAGACCCAGTACTTC.

On this clonotype: This beta chain came through as a stray read in a library set up for alpha chains, and its size says little. This chain connects TRBV28 to TRBJ2-1, with 7 bases matching TRBD2. Per germline, CDR1 MDHEN and CDR2 SYDVKM. The J segment lost 4 bases and the V segment lost 3 bases, leaving 15 bases of the junction unmatched. This CDR3 contains 18 residues. The CDR3 region is CASSFLHPGRAGYNEQFF. The CDR3 nucleotides read TGTGCCAGCAGTTTCCTACACCCGGGGAGGGCGGGGTACAATGAGCAGTTCTTC.

This clonotype ranks as large. Since the library was made to target alpha chains, this beta chain is a stray read and its abundance is not meaningful. The chain uses TRBV12-3 or TRBV12-4 and TRBJ2-7; 12 bases match TRBD2. With 5 bases clipped from V and 6 bases from J, the junction kept 5 bases outside the gene matches. The CDR3 is made up of 14 amino acids. CDR3 region: CASSTGLAGTEQYF. CDR3 DNA sequence: TGTGCCAGCAGTACAGGACTAGCGGGGACCGAGCAGTACTTC.

Judged by abundance, this clonotype is large. Little can be read into the size of this beta chain, an off-target read in a library designed for alpha chains. The chain combines TRBV4-3 with TRBJ2-3; 7 nucleotides align to TRBD1. CDR1 and CDR2 (germline): LGHNA, YSLEER. J gave up 0 bases and V 4 bases, and 10 bases lay outside the gene matches. CDR3 length equals 17 residues. Written as DNA, the CDR3 is TGCGCCAGCAGCCCGAGCAGGACAGGCGGAAGCACAGATACGCAGTATTTT. Residues: CASSPSRTGGSTDTQYF.

Points on this clonotype: This beta chain turned up in a library designed for alpha chains; as an off-target read, its abundance says little. The chain joins TRBV7-8 to TRBJ2-1, with unresolved D. The CDR3 runs 12 residues. V gave up 8 bases and J gave up 7 bases, with 12 bases separating them. CDR1 and CDR2 (germline): SGHVS, FQNEAQ. In DNA form, the CDR3 reads TGTGCCAGCGTCTCGACTGGGAATGAGCAGTTCTTC. Protein product: CASVSTGNEQFF.

This clonotype is categorized as large. Since it is a stray read in a library aimed at alpha chains, this beta chain has a size that is not meaningful. In DNA, the CDR3 is TGCAGTGCTAGAGGCTCAGGACTAGCGGGGGGGCCTTCGGGAGAGACCCAGTACTTC. Its translation: CSARGSGLAGGPSGETQYF. The chain recombines TRBV20-1 with TRBJ2-5; 15 nucleotides match TRBD2. The germline V gene encodes CDR1 DFQATT and CDR2 SNEGSKA (reference sequence). This CDR3 contains 19 residues. The trim removed 1 base at V and 4 bases at J, leaving 13 bases unmatched.

By proportion, this clonotype is large. Because this beta chain is a stray read in a library intended to capture alpha chains, its abundance should not be given much weight. The chain has TRBV29-1 and TRBJ2-7, with D unclear. V was shortened by 5 bases and J by 4 bases, with 15 bases between the two germline ends. CDR3 length: 13 residues. CDR1 and CDR2 from the germline V gene are SQVTM and ANQGSEA. As DNA, the CDR3 is TGCAGCGTTCTGTGGACGTACCCTTACGAGCAGTACTTC. Translation gives CSVLWTYPYEQYF.

Details on this clonotype: As an off-target read in a library built for alpha chains, this beta chain has a frequency of little significance. The DNA of the CDR3 is TGCGCCAGCAGCTTTAAAACTTACGAGCAGTACTTC. Its protein product is CASSFKTYEQYF. This chain uses TRBV5-1 with TRBJ2-7; D gene ambiguous. CDR1 is SGHRS and CDR2 is YFSETQ in the germline V gene. Trimming removed 2 bases from V and 4 bases from J, with 7 bases in between. The CDR3 loop spans 12 amino acids.

To note about this clonotype: This beta chain lies outside the target of a library built for alpha chains; its clone size means little. This rearrangement joins TRBV5-1 to TRBJ1-1; a weak D match, TRBD1 (5 bases). The length of the CDR3 is 15 residues. The germline V gene encodes CDR1 SGHRS and CDR2 YFSETQ. V was shortened by 7 bases and J by 7 bases, with 23 bases between the two germline ends. The CDR3 sequence: CASGRQMGHGNEAFF. The CDR3 nucleotides read TGCGCCAGCGGGCGTCAGATGGGGCATGGAAATGAAGCTTTCTTT.

This clonotype is labeled as large. Since it is a stray read in a library aimed at alpha chains, this beta chain has a size that is not meaningful. The chain carries TRBV7-2 and TRBJ2-5; TRBD2 matches 9 bases. Germline lookup yields CDR1 SGHTA and CDR2 FQGNSA. The CDR3 sequence is 14 residues long. V shed 5 bases and J 13 bases; nucleotides not matched to a gene: 14. DNA for the CDR3: TGTGCCAGCAGCCCCGTGCTGGCCGGGACTAGCTTGTACTTC. Translation gives CASSPVLAGTSLYF.

As for this clonotype: This beta chain is an off-target read within a library intended for alpha chains, so its frequency means little. The chain recombines TRBV10-3 with TRBJ2-1; D not resolved. Per the germline V gene, CDR1 is ENHRY and CDR2 is SYGVKD. The V end lost 3 bases, the J end lost 6 bases, and 15 bases lay between the germline ends. The CDR3 is 15 residues long. The CDR3 loop reads CAISERPAEGNEQFF. In nucleotides, the CDR3 is TGTGCCATCAGTGAAAGACCTGCTGAAGGCAATGAGCAGTTCTTC.

A note on this clonotype: Little can be read into the size of this beta chain, an off-target read in a library designed for alpha chains. J is TRBJ1-4 and V is TRBV7-2; 9 bases map to TRBD1. V was clipped by 1 base and J by 8 bases; unmatched bases: 8. This CDR3 region has 16 residues. CDR1 SGHTA and CDR2 FQGNSA come from the germline V gene. CDR3 DNA sequence: TGTGCCAGCAGCTTAGACGGGACAGGGAGAGGGGAAAAACTGTTTTTT. Protein sequence: CASSLDGTGRGEKLFF.

On this clonotype itself: This beta chain slipped into a library made for alpha chains as a stray read, so its size is not meaningful. The genes are TRBV2 and TRBJ2-5; the match to TRBD1 covers 7 bases. Germline values: CDR1 SNHLY, CDR2 FYNNEI. The CDR3 spans 12 residues. With 11 bases clipped from V and 5 bases from J, the junction kept 8 bases outside the gene matches. The CDR3, as DNA: TGTGCCGGAGAAGGGGGCCGGGAGACCCAGTACTTC. Protein product: CAGEGGRETQYF.